These 20 T cell receptor delta chains share one sample of origin, sequenced in a study of gamma-delta chains in newborns, infants, children. TCRdb ran CATT on the reads. The sample has 10,000 to 14,000 delta-chain clones; over 8% are singletons. Sequenced sample: blood. All receptors come from a child who was a newborn, infant or young child, either healthy, febrile or measles-vaccinated (not recorded which).

This clone was seen a handful of times. The same CDR3 is also encoded by other DNA sequences in this sample. This chain joins TRDV2 and TRDJ3; TRDD3 agrees at 9 bases. The V gene's germline CDR1 is GEAIGNYY and CDR2 EKD. Trimming cost V 0 bases and J 0 bases; bases outside gene matches: 5. This CDR3 has 19 residues. CDR3 sequence reads: CACDTLLGESSWDTRQMFF. DNA for the CDR3: TGTGCCTGTGACACCCTACTGGGGGAGAGCTCCTGGGACACCCGACAGATGTTTTTC.

The J gene is TRDJ1, the V gene TRDV2, with 9 bases lining up with TRDD3. The CDR3 is 19 amino acids. Germline CDR1 reads GEAIGNYY; CDR2 reads EKD. Trimming removed 1 base from V and 0 bases from J; junction bases left unmatched: 14. The CDR3, as DNA: TGTGCCTGTGACACGATGGCCCCTACTGGGGGACCGTACACCGATAAACTCATCTTT. Its translation is CACDTMAPTGGPYTDKLIF.

The chain uses TRDV2 and TRDJ3; 9 bases agree with TRDD3. The J gene is absent in TCRdb and was assigned here via DNA matching to germline. The CDR3 has 20 amino acids. J lost 0 bases, V lost 3 bases, and 11 bases had no gene match. Germline lookup yields CDR1 GEAIGNYY and CDR2 EKD. The CDR3 DNA is TGTGCCTGTGACCAAACTGGGGGAAGCCCCCGCTCCTGGGACACCCGACAGATGTTTTTC. This translates into CACDQTGGSPRSWDTRQMFF.

V and J are TRDV2 and TRDJ1; TRDD3 matches at 7 bases. Trimming cost V 0 bases and J 0 bases; bases outside gene matches: 9. The germline V gene encodes CDR1 GEAIGNYY and CDR2 EKD. The CDR3 covers 17 residues. DNA for the CDR3: TGTGCCTGTGACACCGTTCTACGAGGGATACACACCGATAAACTCATCTTT. Its translation is CACDTVLRGIHTDKLIF.

There are a few counts of this clone. Since a far larger clone is one base different, this is likely a read error. The chain uses TRDV2 and TRDJ1, with 9 nucleotides matching TRDD3. CDR1 GEAIGNYY and CDR2 EKD come from the germline V gene. CDR3 size: 14 residues. CDR3 protein: CACDILGDTDELIF. The CDR3, as DNA: TGTGCCTGTGACATACTGGGGGACACCGATGAACTCATCTTT.

This clone has only a few counts. This chain uses TRDV2 with TRDJ1; 11 nucleotides line up with TRDD3. There are 17 residues in the CDR3. The V gene's germline CDR1 is GEAIGNYY and CDR2 EKD. The J segment lost 0 bases and the V segment lost 1 base, leaving 6 bases of the junction unmatched. For the CDR3, the DNA is TGTGCCTGTGACACGTTGGGGGATACGGACGACACCGATAAACTCATCTTT. Translated: CACDTLGDTDDTDKLIF.

CDR3 in amino acids: CACDTPPSGDTRASWDTRQMFF. The CDR3 bases are TGTGCCTGTGACACCCCACCCAGTGGGGATACGCGGGCCTCCTGGGACACCCGACAGATGTTTTTC. There is no V gene call, and the J gene is TRDJ3; TRDD3, the D gene given by the table, was not confirmed from the DNA. The CDR3 spans 22 residues.

CDR3 sequence reads: CACGTLGVDRSYTDKLIF. In DNA form, the CDR3 reads TGTGCCTGTGGCACTCTGGGGGTTGACCGATCGTACACCGATAAACTCATCTTT. The gene calls are TRDV2 and TRDJ1, with TRDD3 identical over 7 bases. CDR1 and CDR2 (germline): GEAIGNYY, EKD. Trimming removed 5 bases from V and 0 bases from J; junction bases left unmatched: 17. This CDR3 spans 18 amino acids.

There are a few counts of this clone. This specimen includes other DNA sequences encoding the same CDR3. The chain joins TRDV2 to TRDJ1, with D unresolved. The germline V gene has CDR1 GEAIGNYY and CDR2 EKD. The ends were cut back, 1 base at V and 0 bases at J, with 14 bases in the middle. The CDR3 covers 16 residues. CDR3 sequence: CACDTIGTKHTDKLIF. CDR3 in DNA: TGTGCCTGTGACACGATCGGCACCAAGCACACCGATAAACTCATCTTT.

This clone turned up a few times. The same CDR3 can be traced to other DNA sequences in this sample. The V gene is TRDV2, the J gene TRDJ1, with D tentatively TRDD3 (5 bases). Germline assignment: CDR1 GEAIGNYY and CDR2 EKD. The CDR3 has 15 residues. Trimming left V 0 bases short and J 0 bases short, with 10 bases between. The CDR3 DNA reads as TGTGCCTGTGACACCGTCGGGGGTTACACCGATAAACTCATCTTT. This gives the protein CACDTVGGYTDKLIF.

The CDR3 spells CALGLLLHPDKLIF. The CDR3 DNA sequence: TGTGCTCTTGGGCTTCTTCTCCACCCCGATAAACTCATCTTT. The chain has TRDV1 and TRDJ1; the D is unclear. Trimming removed 5 bases from V and 3 bases from J, with 13 bases in between. CDR1 TSWWSYY and CDR2 QGS come from the germline V gene. The CDR3 has 14 amino acids.

This clone was picked up a small number of times. The chain links TRDV2 to TRDJ1; 7 nucleotides line up with TRDD3. CDR1 and CDR2 from the germline V gene are GEAIGNYY and EKD. With V trimmed by 3 bases and J by 2 bases, 11 bases remained unmatched. This CDR3 is 16 amino acids long. The CDR3 bases are TGTGCCTGTGACGCTCTAACCGGGGGGATTACCGATAAACTCATCTTT. It translates to CACDALTGGITDKLIF.

The V and J genes are TRDV2 and TRDJ3; D unresolved. As TCRdb names no J gene, one was assigned here on the basis of a DNA match to germline. The V gene's germline CDR1 is GEAIGNYY and CDR2 EKD. CDR3 length equals 18 residues. V shed 0 bases and J shed 0 bases, with 11 bases lying between them. In DNA form, the CDR3 reads TGTGCCTGTGACACCGTTATTCCCAGCTCCTGGGACACCCGACAGATGTTTTTC. As protein: CACDTVIPSSWDTRQMFF.

This clone was seen just once. Germline and junction disagree at one end, which may indicate a read error. V usage is TRDV2 and J usage is TRDJ1; 7 bases are a match to TRDD3. Since TCRdb gives no J gene, matching the DNA to germline was used here to assign it. This CDR3 spans 17 amino acids. CDR1 GEAIGNYY and CDR2 EKD come from the germline V gene. The CDR3 sequence: CACDGLDWGSHTDKLIF. The CDR3 DNA is TGTGCCTGTGATGGGCTTGACTGGGGATCACACACCGACAAACTCATCTTT.

The chain links TRDV2 to TRDJ1; 12 bases align to TRDD3. TCRdb leaves out the J gene; it was filled in here by matching the DNA to germline. The ends lost 3 bases at V and 0 bases at J; junction bases unmatched: 10. The CDR3 has 18 residues. From germline, CDR1 is GEAIGNYY and CDR2 EKD. CDR3 residues: CACDEVRTGGYNTDKLIF. The CDR3 DNA reads as TGTGCCTGTGACGAAGTAAGAACTGGGGGATACAACACCGATAAACTCATCTTT.

The chain uses TRDV2 and TRDJ1; TRDD3 is a possible D gene (5 bases). Germline V gives CDR1 GEAIGNYY, CDR2 EKD. V gave up 0 bases and J gave up 3 bases, with 13 bases separating them. The CDR3 contains 15 residues. CDR3 sequence: CACDTVTGSADKLIF. The DNA of the CDR3 is TGTGCCTGTGACACCGTAACTGGTTCGGCCGATAAACTCATCTTT.

This clone was detected a few times. The sample contains more than one DNA sequence encoding this CDR3. The chain is built from TRDV2 and TRDJ1; TRDD3 matches at 7 bases. This CDR3 spans 15 amino acids. V shed 0 bases and J 0 bases; nucleotides not matched to a gene: 3. Germline-derived CDR1 and CDR2 are GEAIGNYY and EKD. This CDR3 reads CACDTVGGDTDKLIF. The CDR3, as DNA: TGTGCCTGTGACACCGTTGGGGGAGACACCGATAAACTCATCTTT.

The chain combines TRDV2 with TRDJ1; TRDD3 matches at 9 bases. V lost 0 bases and J lost 0; bases outside the gene matches: 16. CDR1 GEAIGNYY and CDR2 EKD come from the germline V gene. The CDR3 contains 20 residues. CDR3 protein: CACDTVRGDTRSQYTDKLIF. The CDR3 nucleotides are TGTGCCTGTGACACCGTACGCGGGGATACGCGTTCCCAGTACACCGATAAACTCATCTTT.

As concerns this clone: Relative to the germline gene, one junction end is altered; a read error may explain this. The same CDR3 is also encoded by other DNA sequences in this sample. The chain combines TRDV2 with TRDJ3; 8 bases fit TRDD3. The length of the CDR3 is 18 residues. From germline, CDR1 is GEAIGNYY and CDR2 EKD. The CDR3 DNA reads TGTGCCTGTGACGTGACTGGGGGGGGTCCCTGGGACACCCGTCAGATGTTTTTC. It specifies CACDVTGGGPWDTRQMFF.

The chain recombines TRDV3 with TRDJ1; 13 bases match TRDD3. No J gene is reported in TCRdb; it was inferred here by comparing the DNA with germline. The CDR3 is 16 residues long. J was trimmed by 0 bases and V by 4 bases; bases with no gene match: 8. Germline CDR1 TVYSNPD, CDR2 GDNSRS (reference sequence). CDR3 DNA: TGTGCCTCTCACTGGGGGATACGGGCGTACACCGATAAACTCATCTTT. It is translated as CASHWGIRAYTDKLIF.